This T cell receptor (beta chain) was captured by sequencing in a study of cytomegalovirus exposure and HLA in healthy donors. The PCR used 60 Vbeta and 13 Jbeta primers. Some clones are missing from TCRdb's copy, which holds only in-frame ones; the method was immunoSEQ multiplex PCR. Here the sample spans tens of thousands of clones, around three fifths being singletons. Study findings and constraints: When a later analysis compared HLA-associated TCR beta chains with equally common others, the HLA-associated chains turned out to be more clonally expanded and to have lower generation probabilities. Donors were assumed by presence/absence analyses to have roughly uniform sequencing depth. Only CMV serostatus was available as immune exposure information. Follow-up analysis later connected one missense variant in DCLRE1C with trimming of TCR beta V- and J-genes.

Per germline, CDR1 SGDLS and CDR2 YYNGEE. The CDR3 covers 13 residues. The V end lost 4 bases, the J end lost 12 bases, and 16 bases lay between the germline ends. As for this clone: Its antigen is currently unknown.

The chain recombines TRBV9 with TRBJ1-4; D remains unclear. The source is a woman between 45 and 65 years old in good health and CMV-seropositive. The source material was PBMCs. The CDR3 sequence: CASSPWITGELFF. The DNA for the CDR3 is TGTGCCAGCAGCCCCTGGATCACTGGAGAACTGTTTTTT.